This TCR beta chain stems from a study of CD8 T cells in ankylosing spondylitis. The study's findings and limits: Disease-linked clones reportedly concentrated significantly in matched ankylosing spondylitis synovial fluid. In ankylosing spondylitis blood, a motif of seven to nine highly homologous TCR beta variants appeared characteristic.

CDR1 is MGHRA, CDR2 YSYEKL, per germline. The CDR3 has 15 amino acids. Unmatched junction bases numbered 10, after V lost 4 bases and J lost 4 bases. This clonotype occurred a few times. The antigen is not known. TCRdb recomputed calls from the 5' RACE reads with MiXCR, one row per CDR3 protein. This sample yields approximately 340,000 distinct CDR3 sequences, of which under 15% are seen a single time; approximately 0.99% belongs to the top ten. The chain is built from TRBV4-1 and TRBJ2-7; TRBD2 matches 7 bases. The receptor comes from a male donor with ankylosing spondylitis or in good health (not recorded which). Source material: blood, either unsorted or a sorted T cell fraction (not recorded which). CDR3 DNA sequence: TGCGCCAGCAGCCCGAAGGCGGGGGACTGGTACGAGCAGTACTTC. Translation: CASSPKAGDWYEQYF.